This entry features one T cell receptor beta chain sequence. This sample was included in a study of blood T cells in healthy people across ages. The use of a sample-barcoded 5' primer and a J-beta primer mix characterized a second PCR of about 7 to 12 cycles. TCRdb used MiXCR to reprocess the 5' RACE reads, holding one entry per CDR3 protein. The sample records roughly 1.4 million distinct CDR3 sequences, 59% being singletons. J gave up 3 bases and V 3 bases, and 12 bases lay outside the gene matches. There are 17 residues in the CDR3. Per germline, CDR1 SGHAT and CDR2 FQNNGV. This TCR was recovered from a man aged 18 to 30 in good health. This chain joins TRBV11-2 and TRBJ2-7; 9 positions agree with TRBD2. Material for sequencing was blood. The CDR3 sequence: CASSFGAGGPGGYEQYF. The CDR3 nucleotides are TGTGCCAGCAGCTTTGGAGCGGGAGGTCCAGGGGGCTACGAGCAGTACTTC.